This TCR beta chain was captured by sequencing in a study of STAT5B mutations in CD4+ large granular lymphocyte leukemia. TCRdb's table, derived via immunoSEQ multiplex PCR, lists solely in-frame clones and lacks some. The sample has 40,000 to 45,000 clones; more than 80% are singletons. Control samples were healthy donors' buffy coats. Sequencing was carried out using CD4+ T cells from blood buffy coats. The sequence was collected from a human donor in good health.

The CDR3 coding sequence is TGTGCCAGCAGCAAACCCTACAAATGGTGGATGGGGACTGAAGCTTTCTTT. Amino acid sequence: CASSKPYKWWMGTEAFF. The gene calls are TRBV21-1 and TRBJ1-1. TRBV21-1 is flagged as a pseudogene. The CDR3 consists of 17 residues.